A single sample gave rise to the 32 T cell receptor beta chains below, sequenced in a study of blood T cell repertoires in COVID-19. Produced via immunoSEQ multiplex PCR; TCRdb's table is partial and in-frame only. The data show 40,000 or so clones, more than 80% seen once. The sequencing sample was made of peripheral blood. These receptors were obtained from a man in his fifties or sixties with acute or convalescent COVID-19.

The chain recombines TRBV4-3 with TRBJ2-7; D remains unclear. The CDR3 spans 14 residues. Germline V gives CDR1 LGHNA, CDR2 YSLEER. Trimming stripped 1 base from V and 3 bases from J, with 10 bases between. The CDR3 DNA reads TGCGCCAGCAGCCAAGGGGCCGGATACTACGAGCAGTACTTC. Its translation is CASSQGAGYYEQYF.

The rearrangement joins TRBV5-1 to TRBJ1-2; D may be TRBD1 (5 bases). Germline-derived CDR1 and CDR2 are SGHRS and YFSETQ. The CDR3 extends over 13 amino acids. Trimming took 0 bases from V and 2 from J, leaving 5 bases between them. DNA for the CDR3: TGCGCCAGCAGCTTGGGACAGAACTATGGCTACACCTTC. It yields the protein CASSLGQNYGYTF.

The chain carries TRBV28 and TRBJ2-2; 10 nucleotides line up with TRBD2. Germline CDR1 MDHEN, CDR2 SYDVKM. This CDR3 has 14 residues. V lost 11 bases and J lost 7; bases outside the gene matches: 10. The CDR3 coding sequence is TGTGCCGGGGGCTCTAGCGGGAGAGGCGGGGAGCTGTTTTTT. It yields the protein CAGGSSGRGGELFF.

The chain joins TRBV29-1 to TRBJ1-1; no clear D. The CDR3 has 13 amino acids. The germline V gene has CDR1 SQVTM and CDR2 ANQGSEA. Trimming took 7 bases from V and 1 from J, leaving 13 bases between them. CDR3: CSAKLPGNTEAFF. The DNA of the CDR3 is TGCAGCGCTAAACTCCCAGGGAACACTGAAGCTTTCTTT.

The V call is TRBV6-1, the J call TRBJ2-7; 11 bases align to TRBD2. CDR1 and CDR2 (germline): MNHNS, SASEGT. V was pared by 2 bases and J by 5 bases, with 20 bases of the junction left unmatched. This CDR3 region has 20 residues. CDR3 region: CASSERKVLAGAFAPNEQYF. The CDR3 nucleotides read TGTGCCAGCAGTGAAAGAAAGGTACTAGCGGGAGCATTCGCCCCCAACGAGCAGTACTTC.

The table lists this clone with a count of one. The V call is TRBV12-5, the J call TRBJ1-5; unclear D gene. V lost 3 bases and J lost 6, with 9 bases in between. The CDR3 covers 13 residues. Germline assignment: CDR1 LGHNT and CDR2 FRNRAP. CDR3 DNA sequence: TGTGCTAGTGGTTTAGAGGGAGGTCAGCCCCAGCATTTT. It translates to CASGLEGGQPQHF.

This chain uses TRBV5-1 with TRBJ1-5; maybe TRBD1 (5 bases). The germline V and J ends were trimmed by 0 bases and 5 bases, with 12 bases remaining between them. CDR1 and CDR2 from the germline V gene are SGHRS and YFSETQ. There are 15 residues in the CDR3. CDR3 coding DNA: TGCGCCAGCAGCTTGGCCGGGGGGATCGATCAGCCCCAGCATTTT. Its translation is CASSLAGGIDQPQHF.

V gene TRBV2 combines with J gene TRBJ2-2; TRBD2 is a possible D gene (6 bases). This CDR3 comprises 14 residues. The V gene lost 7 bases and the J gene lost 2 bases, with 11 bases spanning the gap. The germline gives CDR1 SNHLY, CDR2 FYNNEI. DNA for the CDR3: TGTGCCAGCATCGGGGGAAAAAACACCGGGGAGCTGTTTTTT. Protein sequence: CASIGGKNTGELFF.

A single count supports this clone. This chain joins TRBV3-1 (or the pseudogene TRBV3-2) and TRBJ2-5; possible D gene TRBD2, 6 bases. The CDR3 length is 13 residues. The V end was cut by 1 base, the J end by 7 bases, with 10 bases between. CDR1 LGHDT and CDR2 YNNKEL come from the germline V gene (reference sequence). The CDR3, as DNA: TGTGCCAGCAGCCAAGCTTCAGCGGGGACCCAGTACTTC. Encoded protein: CASSQASAGTQYF.

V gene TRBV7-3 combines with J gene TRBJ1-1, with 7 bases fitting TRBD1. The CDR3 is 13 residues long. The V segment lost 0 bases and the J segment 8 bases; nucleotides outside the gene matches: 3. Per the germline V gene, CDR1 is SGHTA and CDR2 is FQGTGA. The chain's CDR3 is CASSLTRDREAFF. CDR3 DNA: TGTGCCAGCAGCTTAACTCGGGACAGAGAAGCTTTCTTT.

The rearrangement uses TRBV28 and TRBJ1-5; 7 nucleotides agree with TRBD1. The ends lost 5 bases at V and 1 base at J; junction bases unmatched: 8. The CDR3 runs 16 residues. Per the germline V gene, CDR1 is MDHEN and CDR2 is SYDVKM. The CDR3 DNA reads TGTGCCAGCAGTGCCTGGACAGGACGGAGCAATCAGCCCCAGCATTTT. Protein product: CASSAWTGRSNQPQHF.

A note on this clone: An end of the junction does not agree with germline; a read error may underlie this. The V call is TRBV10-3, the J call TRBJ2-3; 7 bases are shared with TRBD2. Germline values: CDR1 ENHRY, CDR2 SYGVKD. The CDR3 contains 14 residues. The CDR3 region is CALSSGGDPDTQYF. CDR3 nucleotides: TGTGCCCTCAGTTCGGGGGGAGACCCAGATACGCAGTATTTT.

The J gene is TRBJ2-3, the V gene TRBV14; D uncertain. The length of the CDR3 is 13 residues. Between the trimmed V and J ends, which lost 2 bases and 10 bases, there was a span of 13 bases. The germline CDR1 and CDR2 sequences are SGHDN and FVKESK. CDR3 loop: CASSQMSGLPQYF. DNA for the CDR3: TGTGCCAGCAGCCAAATGAGTGGGCTGCCGCAGTATTTT.

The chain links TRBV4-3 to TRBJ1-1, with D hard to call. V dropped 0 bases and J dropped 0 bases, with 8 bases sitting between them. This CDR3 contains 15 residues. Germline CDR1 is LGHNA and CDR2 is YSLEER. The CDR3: CASSQEVGVNTEAFF. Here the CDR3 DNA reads TGCGCCAGCAGCCAAGAGGTGGGAGTGAACACTGAAGCTTTCTTT.

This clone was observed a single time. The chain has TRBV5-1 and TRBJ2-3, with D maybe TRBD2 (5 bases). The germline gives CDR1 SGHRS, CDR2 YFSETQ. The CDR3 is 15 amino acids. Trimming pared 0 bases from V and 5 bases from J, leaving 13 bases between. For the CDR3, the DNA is TGCGCCAGCAGCTTGGAGGTAGCGATGAGAGATACGCAGTATTTT. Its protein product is CASSLEVAMRDTQYF.

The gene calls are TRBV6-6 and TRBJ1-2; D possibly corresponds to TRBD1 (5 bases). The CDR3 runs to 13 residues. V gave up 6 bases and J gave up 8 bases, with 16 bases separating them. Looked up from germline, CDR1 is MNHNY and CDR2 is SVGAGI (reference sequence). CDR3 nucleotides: TGTGCCAGCAGCCTCGACAGTCAAGAGGGCTACACCTTC. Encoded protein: CASSLDSQEGYTF.

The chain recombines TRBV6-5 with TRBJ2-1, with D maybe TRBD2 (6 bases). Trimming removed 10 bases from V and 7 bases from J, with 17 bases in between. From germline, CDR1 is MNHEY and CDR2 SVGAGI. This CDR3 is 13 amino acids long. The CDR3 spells CATGGALSNEQFF. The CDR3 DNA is TGTGCCACCGGAGGGGCTCTTTCGAATGAGCAGTTCTTC.

The CDR3: CASSVDRTNTEAFF. The CDR3 DNA sequence: TGTGCCAGCAGCGTCGACAGGACGAACACTGAAGCTTTCTTT. V is TRBV9 and J is TRBJ1-1; D might be TRBD1 (6 bases). The germline gives CDR1 SGDLS, CDR2 YYNGEE. The CDR3 covers 14 residues. The ends were cut back, 2 bases at V and 1 base at J, with 9 bases in the middle.

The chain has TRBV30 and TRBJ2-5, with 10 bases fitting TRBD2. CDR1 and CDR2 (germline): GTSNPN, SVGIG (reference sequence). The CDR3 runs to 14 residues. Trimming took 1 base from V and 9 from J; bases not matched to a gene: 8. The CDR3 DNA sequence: TGTGCCTGGAGTGACCGAGCGGGGGGGGCCGCCCAGTACTTC. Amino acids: CAWSDRAGGAAQYF.

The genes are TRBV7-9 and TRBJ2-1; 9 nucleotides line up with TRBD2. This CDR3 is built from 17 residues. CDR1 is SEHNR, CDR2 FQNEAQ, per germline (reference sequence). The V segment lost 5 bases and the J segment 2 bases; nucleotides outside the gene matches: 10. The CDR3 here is CASSPEASGITYNEQFF. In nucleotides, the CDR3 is TGTGCCAGCAGCCCGGAGGCTAGCGGGATTACCTACAATGAGCAGTTCTTC. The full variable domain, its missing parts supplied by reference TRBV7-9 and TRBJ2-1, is DTGVSQNPRHKITKRGQNVTFRCDPISEHNRLYWYRQTLGQGPEFLTYFQNEAQLEKSRLLSDRFSAERPKGSFSTLEIQRTEQGDSAMYLCASSPEASGITYNEQFFGPGTRLTVL.

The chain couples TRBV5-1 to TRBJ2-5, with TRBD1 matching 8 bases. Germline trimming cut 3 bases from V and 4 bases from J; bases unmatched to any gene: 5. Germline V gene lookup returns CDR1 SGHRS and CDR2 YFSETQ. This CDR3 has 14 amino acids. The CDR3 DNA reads TGCGCCAGCAGCTATAGGACAGGGAGAGAGACCCAGTACTTC. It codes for CASSYRTGRETQYF.

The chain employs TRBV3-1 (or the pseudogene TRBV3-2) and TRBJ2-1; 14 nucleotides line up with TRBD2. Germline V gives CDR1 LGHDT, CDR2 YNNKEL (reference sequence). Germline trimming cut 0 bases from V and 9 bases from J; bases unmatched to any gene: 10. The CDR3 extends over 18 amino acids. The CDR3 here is CASSQEGGGLAGDSEQFF. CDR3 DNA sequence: TGTGCCAGCAGCCAAGAGGGTGGGGGACTAGCGGGAGATAGTGAGCAGTTCTTC.

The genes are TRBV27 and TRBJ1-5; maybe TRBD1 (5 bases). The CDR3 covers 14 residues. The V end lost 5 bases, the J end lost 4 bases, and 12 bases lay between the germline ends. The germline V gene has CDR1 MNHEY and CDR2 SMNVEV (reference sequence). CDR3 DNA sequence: TGTGCCAGCAGTCCCTCGACAGTGAATCAGCCCCAGCATTTT. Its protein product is CASSPSTVNQPQHF.

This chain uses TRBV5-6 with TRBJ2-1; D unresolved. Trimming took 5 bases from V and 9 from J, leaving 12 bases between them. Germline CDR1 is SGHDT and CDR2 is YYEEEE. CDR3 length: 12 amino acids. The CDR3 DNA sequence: TGTGCCAGCAGTCAAGGCGGTAGTGAGCAGTTCTTC. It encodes CASSQGGSEQFF.

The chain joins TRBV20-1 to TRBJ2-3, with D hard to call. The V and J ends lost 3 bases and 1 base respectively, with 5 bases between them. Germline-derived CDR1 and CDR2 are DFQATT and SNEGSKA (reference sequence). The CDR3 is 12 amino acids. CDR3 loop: CSASVGTDTQYF. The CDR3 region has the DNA TGCAGTGCTAGTGTAGGCACAGATACGCAGTATTTT.

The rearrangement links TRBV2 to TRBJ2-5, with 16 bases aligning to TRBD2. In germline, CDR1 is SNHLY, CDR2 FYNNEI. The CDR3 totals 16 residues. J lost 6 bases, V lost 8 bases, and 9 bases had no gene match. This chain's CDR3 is CASGGTSGRASKTQYF. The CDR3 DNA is TGTGCCAGCGGGGGGACTAGCGGGAGGGCCTCGAAGACCCAGTACTTC. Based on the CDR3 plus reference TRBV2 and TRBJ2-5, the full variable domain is EPEVTQTPSHQVTQMGQEVILRCVPISNHLYFYWYRQILGQKVEFLVSFYNNEISEKSEIFDDQFSVERPDGSNFTLKIRSTKLEDSAMYFCASGGTSGRASKTQYFGPGTRLLVL.

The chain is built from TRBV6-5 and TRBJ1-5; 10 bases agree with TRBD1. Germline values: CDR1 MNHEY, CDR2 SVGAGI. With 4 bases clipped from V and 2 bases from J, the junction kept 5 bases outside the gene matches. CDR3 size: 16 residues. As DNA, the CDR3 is TGTGCCAGCAGTTTTTCCGGGACAGGGGGCAATCAGCCCCAGCATTTT. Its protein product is CASSFSGTGGNQPQHF.

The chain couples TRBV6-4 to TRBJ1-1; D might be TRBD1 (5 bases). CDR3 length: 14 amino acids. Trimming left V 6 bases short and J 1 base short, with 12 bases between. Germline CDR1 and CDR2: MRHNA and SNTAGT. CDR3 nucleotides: TGTGCCAGCAGCTACGACAGCGCGAACACTGAAGCTTTCTTT. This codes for CASSYDSANTEAFF.

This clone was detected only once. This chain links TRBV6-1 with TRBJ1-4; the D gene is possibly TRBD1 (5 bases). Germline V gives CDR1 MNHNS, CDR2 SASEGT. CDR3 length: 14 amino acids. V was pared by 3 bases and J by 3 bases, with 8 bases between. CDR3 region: CASSDWGANEKLFF. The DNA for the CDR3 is TGTGCCAGCAGTGATTGGGGGGCTAATGAAAAACTGTTTTTT.

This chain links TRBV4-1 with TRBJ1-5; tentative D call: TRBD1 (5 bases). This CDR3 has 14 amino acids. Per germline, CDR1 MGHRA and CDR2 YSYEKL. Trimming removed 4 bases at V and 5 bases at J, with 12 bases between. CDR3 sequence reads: CASSRDAGYQPQHF. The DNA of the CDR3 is TGCGCCAGCAGCCGGGACGCGGGATATCAGCCCCAGCATTTT.

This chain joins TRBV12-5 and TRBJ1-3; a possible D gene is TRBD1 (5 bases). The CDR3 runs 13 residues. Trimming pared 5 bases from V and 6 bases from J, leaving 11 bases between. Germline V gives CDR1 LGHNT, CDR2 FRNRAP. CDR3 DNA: TGTGCTAGTGGTCCCGCGGGGCCAAACACCATATATTTT. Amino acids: CASGPAGPNTIYF.

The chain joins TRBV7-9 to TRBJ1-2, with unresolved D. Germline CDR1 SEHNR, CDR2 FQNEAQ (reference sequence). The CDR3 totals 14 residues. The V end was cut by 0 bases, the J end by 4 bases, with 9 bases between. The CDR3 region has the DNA TGTGCCAGCAGCTTAGCGGCGGCGAGCTATGGCTACACCTTC. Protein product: CASSLAAASYGYTF.